This paragraph covers one TCR beta chain sequence. Its antigen is not known. Germline V gene sequence: CDR1 SNHLY, CDR2 FYNNEI. V was clipped by 7 bases and J by 4 bases; unmatched bases: 6. This CDR3 has 14 amino acids. The data originate from a study of breast tumors, draining lymph nodes, adjacent tissues. Study-level results: Luminal-like breast cancer showed significantly higher tumor–nontumor repertoire similarity than basal-like. The data were judged consistent with most tumor T cells coming from lymph node and expanding in tumor. Tumor TCR diversity was below lymph nodes but above nontumor tissue. The lymph node origin of tumor T cells was framed as consistent with a hypothesis, not demonstrated.

One entry per CDR3 protein results from TCRdb running MiXCR on the multiplex PCR reads. The sample shows under 350,000 distinct CDR3 sequences, around 30% of them seen only once. Breast cancer patients provided tissue from their axillary draining lymph nodes. Input material: axillary lymph node tissue. V and J are TRBV2 and TRBJ2-3; 9 nucleotides agree with TRBD2. The sequence came from a female donor with breast cancer. Some clones in this sample may be carry-over from other donors' samples. CDR3 sequence: CASTPGTSSDTQYF. For the CDR3, the DNA is TGTGCCAGCACCCCCGGGACTAGCTCAGATACGCAGTATTTT.